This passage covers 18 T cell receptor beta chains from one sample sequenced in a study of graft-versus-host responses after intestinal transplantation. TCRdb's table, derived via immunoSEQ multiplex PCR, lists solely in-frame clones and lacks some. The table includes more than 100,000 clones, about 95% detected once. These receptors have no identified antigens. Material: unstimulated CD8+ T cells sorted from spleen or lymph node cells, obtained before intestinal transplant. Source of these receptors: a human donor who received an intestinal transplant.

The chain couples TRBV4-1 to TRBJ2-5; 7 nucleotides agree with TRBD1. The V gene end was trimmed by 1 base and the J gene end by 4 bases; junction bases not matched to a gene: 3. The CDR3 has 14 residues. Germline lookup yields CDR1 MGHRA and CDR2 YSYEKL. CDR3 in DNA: TGCGCCAGCAGCCAAGCGACAGGGAGAGAGACCCAGTACTTC. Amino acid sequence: CASSQATGRETQYF.

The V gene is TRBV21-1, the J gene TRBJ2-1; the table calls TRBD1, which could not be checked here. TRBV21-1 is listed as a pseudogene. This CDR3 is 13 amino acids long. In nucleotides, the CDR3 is TGTGCCAGCAGCAAGGCAGGGCGGCATGAGCAGTTCTTC. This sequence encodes CASSKAGRHEQFF.

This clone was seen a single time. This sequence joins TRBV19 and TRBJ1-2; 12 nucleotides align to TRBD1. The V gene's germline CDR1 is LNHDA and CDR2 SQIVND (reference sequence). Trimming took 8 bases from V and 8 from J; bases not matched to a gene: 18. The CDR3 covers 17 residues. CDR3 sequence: CASCSEVLGQGARGYTF. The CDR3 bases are TGTGCCAGTTGCTCCGAAGTTCTGGGACAGGGGGCTCGAGGCTACACCTTC.

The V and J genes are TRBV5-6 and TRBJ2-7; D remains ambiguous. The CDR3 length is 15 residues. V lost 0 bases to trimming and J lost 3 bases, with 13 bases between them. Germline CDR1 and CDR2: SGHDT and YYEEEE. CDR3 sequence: CASSLAAGLRYEQYF. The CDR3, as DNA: TGTGCCAGCAGCTTGGCTGCAGGTTTACGCTACGAGCAGTACTTC.

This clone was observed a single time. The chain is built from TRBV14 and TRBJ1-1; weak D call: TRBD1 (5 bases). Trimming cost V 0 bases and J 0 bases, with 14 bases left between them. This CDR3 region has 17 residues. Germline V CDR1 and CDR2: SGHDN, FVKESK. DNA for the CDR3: TGTGCCAGCAGCCAAGATTTGGGGGAGAACATGAACACTGAAGCTTTCTTT. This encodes CASSQDLGENMNTEAFF.

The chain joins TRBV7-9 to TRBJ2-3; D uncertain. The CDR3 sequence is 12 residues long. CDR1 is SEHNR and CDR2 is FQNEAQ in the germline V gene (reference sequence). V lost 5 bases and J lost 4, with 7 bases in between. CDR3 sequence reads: CASSITPDTQYF. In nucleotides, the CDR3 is TGTGCCAGCAGCATTACCCCAGATACGCAGTATTTT.

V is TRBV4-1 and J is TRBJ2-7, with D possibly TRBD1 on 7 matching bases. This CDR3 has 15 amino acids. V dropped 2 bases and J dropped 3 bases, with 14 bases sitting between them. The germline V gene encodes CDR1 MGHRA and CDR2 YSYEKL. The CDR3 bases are TGCGCCAGCAGCCAACGGGGGACAGAGGTCTACGAGCAGTACTTC. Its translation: CASSQRGTEVYEQYF.

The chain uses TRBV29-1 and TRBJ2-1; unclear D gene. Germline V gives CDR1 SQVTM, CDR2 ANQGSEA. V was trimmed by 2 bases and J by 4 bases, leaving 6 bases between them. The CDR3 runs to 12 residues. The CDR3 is CSVEFQYNEQFF. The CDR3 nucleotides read TGCAGCGTTGAATTTCAGTACAATGAGCAGTTCTTC.

This CDR3 is CASSGPGQGIRGYTF. The CDR3 region has the DNA TGTGCCAGCAGTGGACCGGGACAGGGAATTCGTGGCTACACCTTC. The chain carries TRBV6-1 and TRBJ1-2; 9 bases are a match to TRBD1. This CDR3 has 15 amino acids. J gave up 7 bases and V 4 bases, and 10 bases lay outside the gene matches. Germline values: CDR1 MNHNS, CDR2 SASEGT.

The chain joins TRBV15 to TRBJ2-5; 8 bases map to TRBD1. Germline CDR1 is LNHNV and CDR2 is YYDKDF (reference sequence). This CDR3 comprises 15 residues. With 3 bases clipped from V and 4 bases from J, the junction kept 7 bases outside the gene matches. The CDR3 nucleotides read TGTGCCACCAGCAGGGACAGGGAGGCCGGAGAGACCCAGTACTTC. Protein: CATSRDREAGETQYF.

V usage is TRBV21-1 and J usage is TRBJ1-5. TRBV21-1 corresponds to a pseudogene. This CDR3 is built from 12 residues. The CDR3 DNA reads TGTGCCAGACGAACTTTAAGTCGGCCCCAGCATTTT. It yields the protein CARRTLSRPQHF.

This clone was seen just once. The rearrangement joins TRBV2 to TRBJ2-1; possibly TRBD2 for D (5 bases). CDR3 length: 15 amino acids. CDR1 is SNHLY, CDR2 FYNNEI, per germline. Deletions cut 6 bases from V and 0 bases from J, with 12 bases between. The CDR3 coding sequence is TGTGCCAGCAGGGAGGCGTTTAGCTCCTACAATGAGCAGTTCTTC. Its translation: CASREAFSSYNEQFF. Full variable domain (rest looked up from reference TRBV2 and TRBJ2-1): EPEVTQTPSHQVTQMGQEVILRCVPISNHLYFYWYRQILGQKVEFLVSFYNNEISEKSEIFDDQFSVERPDGSNFTLKIRSTKLEDSAMYFCASREAFSSYNEQFFGPGTRLTVL.

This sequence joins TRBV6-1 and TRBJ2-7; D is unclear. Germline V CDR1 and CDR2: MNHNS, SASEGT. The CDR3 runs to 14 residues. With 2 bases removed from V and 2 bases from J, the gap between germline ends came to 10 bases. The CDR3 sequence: CASSEWWTTYEQYF. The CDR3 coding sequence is TGTGCCAGCAGTGAATGGTGGACCACCTACGAGCAGTACTTC.

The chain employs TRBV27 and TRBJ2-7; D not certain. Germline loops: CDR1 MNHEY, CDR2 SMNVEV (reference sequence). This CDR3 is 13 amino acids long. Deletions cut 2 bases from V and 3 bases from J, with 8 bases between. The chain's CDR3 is CASSLTLGYEQYF. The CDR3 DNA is TGTGCCAGCAGTTTAACCCTAGGCTACGAGCAGTACTTC.

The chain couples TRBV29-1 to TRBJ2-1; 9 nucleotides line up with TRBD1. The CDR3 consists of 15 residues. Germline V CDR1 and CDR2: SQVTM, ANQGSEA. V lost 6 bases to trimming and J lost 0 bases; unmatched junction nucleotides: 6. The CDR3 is CSVGTGRVSYNEQFF. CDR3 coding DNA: TGCAGCGTGGGGACAGGGAGAGTCTCCTACAATGAGCAGTTCTTC.

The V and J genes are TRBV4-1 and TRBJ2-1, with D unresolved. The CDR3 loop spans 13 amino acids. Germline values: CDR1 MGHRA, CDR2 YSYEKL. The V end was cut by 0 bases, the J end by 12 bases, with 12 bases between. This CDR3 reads CASSQERRAWQFF. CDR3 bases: TGCGCCAGCAGCCAAGAGAGGCGCGCCTGGCAGTTCTTC.

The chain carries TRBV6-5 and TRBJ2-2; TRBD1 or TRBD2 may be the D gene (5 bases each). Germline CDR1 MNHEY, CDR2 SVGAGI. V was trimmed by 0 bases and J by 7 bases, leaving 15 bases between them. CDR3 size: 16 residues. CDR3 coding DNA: TGTGCCAGCAGTTACTCAGGGATGGGGACCGACGGGGAGCTGTTTTTT. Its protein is CASSYSGMGTDGELFF.

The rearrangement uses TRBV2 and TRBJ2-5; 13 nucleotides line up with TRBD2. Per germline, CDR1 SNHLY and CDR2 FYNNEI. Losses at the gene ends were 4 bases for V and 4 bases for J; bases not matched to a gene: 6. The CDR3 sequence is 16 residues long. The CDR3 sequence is CASSGRTSGRRETQYF. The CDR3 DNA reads TGTGCCAGCAGTGGGCGGACTAGCGGGAGAAGAGAGACCCAGTACTTC.